This section outlines one T cell receptor beta chain sequence together with its context. The antigen is unknown. The CDR3 totals 17 residues. Trimming removed 0 bases from V and 5 bases from J, with 20 bases in between. Germline CDR1 SGDLS, CDR2 YYNGEE. This sample is part of a study of blood T cells in healthy people across ages. Next came a second PCR, run for about 7 to 12 cycles, which used a sample-barcoded 5' primer along with a J-beta primer mix. Every single cDNA molecule received a tag from a template-switch adaptor with 12 random nucleotides. MiXCR, applied by TCRdb to the 5' RACE reads, yields one record per CDR3 protein. The sample includes 1.5 million to 2 million distinct CDR3 sequences, around 50% of them seen just once. Whole-study results and caveats: Greater diversity and more naive CD4+ cells were seen in long-lived donors than in aged donors.

Source material: blood. This chain links TRBV9 with TRBJ2-5, with D perhaps given as TRBD1 or TRBD2 (5 bases each). This receptor was obtained from a middle-aged woman in good health. The CDR3 DNA sequence: TGTGCCAGCAGCGTAGGTCCAGGGCGCGGGCGATTGGAGACCCAGTACTTC. It specifies CASSVGPGRGRLETQYF.